This T cell receptor (beta chain) was captured by sequencing in a study of blood T cell repertoires in COVID-19. Study background: The United States, Italy and Spain supplied acute and convalescent COVID-19 samples.

In the original analysis: It was from reference gene primer amplification that nucleated cell counts were estimated. TCRdb's table, derived via immunoSEQ multiplex PCR, lists solely in-frame clones and lacks some. The D gene and trimming were derived from the DNA, and the V and J assignments and clone size from that table. Among under 150,000 clones listed, 80% were seen once. The origin of this receptor is a woman in her forties or fifties with acute or convalescent COVID-19. Sequencing was done on a sample of peripheral blood.

The CDR3 loop reads CASSLGGLLEQFF. As DNA, the CDR3 is TGTGCCAGCAGCTTGGGTGGGCTCCTGGAGCAGTTCTTC. The chain employs TRBV7-2 and TRBJ2-1; D remains unclear. The CDR3 has 13 amino acids. CDR1 is SGHTA, CDR2 FQGNSA, per germline. The V end lost 3 bases, the J end lost 10 bases, and 13 bases lay between the germline ends.